The clone carrying this TCR beta chain appeared a few times. Its antigen is not known. Described time point: week 23, last vaccination. Topical imiquimod was applied with each vaccine dose, which held 300 ug of mutant IDH1 20-mer peptide. This entry is derived from a study of a mutant IDH1 vaccine in newly diagnosed glioma. Study at large: Treated patients had a mean age of 40.4 years and an approximately 62% male, approximately 38% female split. Whole-study findings and limits: It seemed that pseudoprogression was not linked to changes in the top peripheral T cell clonotypes.

V was clipped by 6 bases and J by 3 bases, with 18 bases between them. Germline assignment: CDR1 MDHEN and CDR2 SYDVKM. This CDR3 has 16 amino acids. The data were produced by immunoSEQ multiplex PCR, yet TCRdb's version contains in-frame clones alone and is incomplete. Among some 80,000 clones listed, 75% to 90% were seen once. The sequences come from PBMCs, collected from a glioma patient whose treatment included an IDH1 peptide vaccine. The chain joins TRBV28 to TRBJ1-5; possible D gene TRBD1, 5 bases. The source is a woman aged 45-60 years with glioma. The DNA of the CDR3 is TGTGCCAGCAGCCTCCCCCTCACAGGATACAATCAGCCCCAGCATTTT. It encodes CASSLPLTGYNQPQHF.